These 6 T cell receptor beta chains came from one sample sequenced in a study of somatic reversion in DOCK8 deficiency. From about 98 ng genomic DNA, TRB libraries were made by one-step EuroClonality-NGS amplicon PCR. TCRdb re-called the multiplex PCR reads through MiXCR, storing one row per CDR3 protein. The table records more than 2,000 distinct CDR3 sequences, 20% to 30% of them present only once. The sample was peripheral blood. These receptors were obtained from a human donor in good health.

The table lists this clonotype with a few counts. The J gene is TRBJ2-7, the V gene TRBV27, with 7 nucleotides matching TRBD2. The V segment lost 2 bases and the J segment 6 bases; nucleotides outside the gene matches: 10. The germline V gene has CDR1 MNHEY and CDR2 SMNVEV (reference sequence). The length of the CDR3 is 15 residues. In DNA, the CDR3 is TGTGCCAGCAGTTTAAGAGACTGGACTAGGGCCGAGCAGTACTTC. Its protein is CASSLRDWTRAEQYF.

In its sample, this clonotype ranks as medium-sized. The J gene is TRBJ2-7, the V gene TRBV7-8; 7 bases line up with TRBD2. V lost 5 bases, J lost 3 bases, and 7 bases stayed unmatched. There are 14 residues in the CDR3. Germline assignment: CDR1 SGHVS and CDR2 FQNEAQ. The CDR3 loop is CASSGPGGRYEQYF. The CDR3 bases are TGTGCCAGCAGCGGACCGGGAGGCCGCTACGAGCAGTACTTC.

The chain couples TRBV20-1 to TRBJ2-7; D might be TRBD1 (6 bases). V lost 2 bases and J 4 bases, leaving 12 bases between the germline ends. In germline, CDR1 is DFQATT, CDR2 SNEGSKA (reference sequence). CDR3 length equals 13 residues. For the CDR3, the DNA is TGCAGTGCTAGACAGGGGCTGGGATACGAGCAGTACTTC. Protein product: CSARQGLGYEQYF.

This clonotype occurred a few times. The J gene is TRBJ2-7, the V gene TRBV7-9; 10 nucleotides line up with TRBD2. V lost 5 bases, J lost 2 bases, and 12 bases stayed unmatched. The germline V gene has CDR1 SEHNR and CDR2 FQNEAQ (reference sequence). The CDR3 runs 17 residues. The CDR3 DNA reads TGTGCCAGCAGCGATAAGGCAGGGACTAGCGCTACCTACGAGCAGTACTTC. Residues: CASSDKAGTSATYEQYF.

A few counts support this clonotype. This clone may be a read error of a much larger clone one base away. The V and J genes are TRBV12-3 or TRBV12-4 and TRBJ1-1, with a possible D match to TRBD1 (5 bases). The CDR3 is 13 residues long. V was trimmed by 7 bases and J by 4 bases, leaving 13 bases between them. The chain's CDR3 is CASTSGPSTEAFF. CDR3 DNA sequence: TGTGCCAGCACCTCGGGGCCCAGCACTGAAGCTTTCTTT.

Turning to this clonotype: This may come from a read error, since a much larger clone is one base off. The chain employs TRBV6-6 and TRBJ1-3; D not resolved. Per the germline V gene, CDR1 is MNHNY and CDR2 is SVGAGI (reference sequence). The CDR3 loop spans 14 amino acids. The CDR3 DNA follows: TGTGCCAGCAACTGGATCAGCTCTGGAAACACCATACATTTT. It yields the protein CASNWISSGNTIHF.